The 15 T cell receptor beta chains reported below all come from one sample, sequenced in a study of human T cells and chemical hapten exposure. One entry per CDR3 protein, called by TCRdb with MiXCR from the RACE reads. The repertoire holds a few hundred thousand distinct CDR3 sequences, with more than 6.5% as singletons. The sample's time point: pre-sensitization, week 0. Treatment indicated: therapeutic diphenylcyclopropenone sensitization with weekly scalp DPC. The sample in question was whole blood, obtained in connection with sensitization to the hapten diphenylcyclopropenone (DPC). Receptor source: a woman in her thirties or forties with alopecia areata. Some clones in this sample may be carry-over from other donors' samples.

This clonotype was seen only a few times. The genes are TRBV6-2 or TRBV6-3 and TRBJ2-3; 8 positions match TRBD2. Germline V lookup: CDR1 MNHEY, CDR2 SVGEGT. V lost 0 bases to trimming and J lost 2 bases; unmatched junction nucleotides: 10. The length of the CDR3 is 18 residues. CDR3 loop: CASSYSGAGLGNTDTQYF. CDR3 coding DNA: TGTGCCAGCAGTTACTCGGGCGCGGGACTAGGCAACACAGATACGCAGTATTTT.

V and J are TRBV7-2 and TRBJ2-1; the D gene is possibly TRBD2 (5 bases). Trimming left V 4 bases short and J 2 bases short, with 12 bases between. Germline loops: CDR1 SGHTA, CDR2 FQGNSA. The CDR3 has 15 residues. This CDR3 is CASSSASGPYNEQFF. Written as DNA, the CDR3 is TGTGCCAGCAGCTCCGCGAGCGGACCCTACAATGAGCAGTTCTTC. Filled out from reference TRBV7-2 and TRBJ2-1, the complete variable domain reads GAGVSQSPSNKVTEKGKDVELRCDPISGHTALYWYRQSLGQGLEFLIYFQGNSAPDKSGLPSDRFSAERTGGSVSTLTIQRTQQEDSAVYLCASSSASGPYNEQFFGPGTRLTVL.

Only a few counts were recorded for this clonotype. J is TRBJ1-5 and V is TRBV6-6; D gene unclear. Trimming took 7 bases from V and 3 from J, leaving 7 bases between them. The CDR3 covers 12 residues. Germline assignment: CDR1 MNHNY and CDR2 SVGAGI (reference sequence). The CDR3 loop is CASTPNNQPQHF. CDR3 nucleotides: TGTGCCAGCACCCCGAACAATCAGCCCCAGCATTTT.

The gene calls are TRBV6-2 or TRBV6-3 and TRBJ2-3; 9 bases are a match to TRBD2. With V trimmed by 6 bases and J by 0 bases, 22 bases remained unmatched. The CDR3 contains 21 residues. The germline V gene has CDR1 MNHEY and CDR2 SVGEGT. This chain's CDR3 is CASSRHRTSDNGNASTDTQYF. CDR3 sequence (DNA): TGTGCCAGCAGCCGGCACCGGACTAGCGATAACGGTAACGCTAGCACAGATACGCAGTATTTT.

This clonotype was counted at least ten times. J is TRBJ1-5 and V is TRBV7-2; a possible D gene is TRBD1 (6 bases). Germline-derived CDR1 and CDR2 are SGHTA and FQGNSA. CDR3 size: 14 residues. Trimming removed 0 bases from V and 6 bases from J, with 9 bases in between. In DNA form, the CDR3 reads TGTGCCAGCAGCTTAGCAGGGGGGGGTCAGCCCCAGCATTTT. Translating it yields CASSLAGGGQPQHF.

This clonotype has just a few counts. The chain combines TRBV11-2 with TRBJ2-1, with D unclear. CDR3 length: 13 amino acids. V lost 1 base and J lost 15, with 16 bases in between. In germline, CDR1 is SGHAT, CDR2 FQNNGV. CDR3 residues: CASSLGSVDRGFF. The CDR3 coding sequence is TGTGCCAGCAGCTTAGGGAGTGTCGACCGAGGGTTCTTC. Full variable domain (rest looked up from reference TRBV11-2 and TRBJ2-1): EAGVAQSPRYKIIEKRQSVAFWCNPISGHATLYWYQQILGQGPKLLIQFQNNGVVDDSQLPKDRFSAERLKGVDSTLKIQPAKLEDSAVYLCASSLGSVDRGFFGPGTRLTVL.

The CDR3 DNA sequence: TGCAGCGTAGACTCAGGGGGCGGTGGCTACACCTTC. It encodes CSVDSGGGGYTF. The J gene is TRBJ1-2, the V gene TRBV29-1, with TRBD1 matching over 8 bases. CDR1 and CDR2 (germline): SQVTM, ANQGSEA. The CDR3 is 12 residues long. Losses at the gene ends were 6 bases for V and 7 bases for J; bases not matched to a gene: 7.

The chain carries TRBV11-2 and TRBJ2-1; 7 positions match TRBD2. The junction had 8 bases not matched to a gene; V was cut back by 11 bases and J by 4 bases. CDR3 length: 13 amino acids. Germline loops: CDR1 SGHAT, CDR2 FQNNGV. CDR3 DNA sequence: TGTGCCGACGCAGCGGGACCATACAATGAGCAGTTCTTC. Protein sequence: CADAAGPYNEQFF.

Only a few counts were recorded for this clonotype. V usage is TRBV4-2 and J usage is TRBJ2-2; the D is unclear. V gave up 3 bases and J gave up 6 bases, with 11 bases separating them. Per the germline V gene, CDR1 is LGHNA and CDR2 is YNFKEQ. CDR3 length: 14 residues. The DNA of the CDR3 is TGTGCCAGCAGCCATGTCGGCCAGCCCGGGGAGCTGTTTTTT. Its protein is CASSHVGQPGELFF.

This clonotype has a count of ten or more. The chain combines TRBV12-3 or TRBV12-4 with TRBJ2-7; D uncertain. The CDR3 loop spans 13 amino acids. V was clipped by 7 bases and J by 2 bases, with 12 bases between them. The CDR3, as DNA: TGTGCCAGCACCCTAGGCCTCACCTACGAGCAGTACTTC. It translates to CASTLGLTYEQYF.

The chain employs TRBV20-1 and TRBJ2-7; no clear D gene. Trimming removed 3 bases at V and 3 bases at J, with 18 bases between. This CDR3 has 15 residues. Germline V gene lookup returns CDR1 DFQATT and CDR2 SNEGSKA (reference sequence). The CDR3 region has the DNA TGCAGTGCTAGTCCATTACGGAGAACAGACTACGAGCAGTACTTC. Translating gives CSASPLRRTDYEQYF.

The V and J genes are TRBV29-1 and TRBJ1-2; D is possibly TRBD1 (5 bases). V was cut by 5 bases and J by 6 bases, with 13 bases left in between. Germline assignment: CDR1 SQVTM and CDR2 ANQGSEA. The CDR3 is 12 residues long. CDR3 loop: CSVSLDSHGYTF. The CDR3, as DNA: TGCAGCGTTTCTCTCGACAGCCATGGCTACACCTTC.

This clonotype was seen a handful of times. The chain uses TRBV29-1 and TRBJ2-7; 9 bases align to TRBD2. The CDR3 spans 14 residues. V was pared by 4 bases and J by 4 bases, with 8 bases of the junction left unmatched. Looked up from germline, CDR1 is SQVTM and CDR2 is ANQGSEA. In DNA, the CDR3 is TGCAGCGTTGCGAAGGGACTAGCAGGTTACGAGCAGTACTTC. The encoded protein is CSVAKGLAGYEQYF.

This clonotype was seen ten or more times. This chain uses TRBV20-1 with TRBJ2-1, with 14 bases matching TRBD2. Germline V CDR1 and CDR2: DFQATT, SNEGSKA (reference sequence). The CDR3 contains 14 residues. Unmatched junction bases numbered 3, after V lost 5 bases and J lost 6 bases. The CDR3 spells CSALTSGRGNEQFF. The DNA for the CDR3 is TGCAGTGCTCTGACTAGCGGGAGGGGCAATGAGCAGTTCTTC.

This chain joins TRBV29-1 and TRBJ2-7; D is perhaps TRBD1 (6 bases). Trimming left V 1 base short and J 0 bases short, with 13 bases between. This CDR3 is built from 15 residues. Germline CDR1 SQVTM, CDR2 ANQGSEA. The CDR3 coding sequence is TGCAGCGTTGAAGTGGGAGACAGGAGCTCCTACGAGCAGTACTTC. This translates into CSVEVGDRSSYEQYF.